This T cell receptor beta chain was recorded in a study of vaccination and CD4 T cells after COVID-19. Study as a whole: The interval from dose two to post-vaccine sampling had a median of approximately 70 days, and it ranged from 14 to 241. Stimuli were overlapping spike peptide pools of SARS-CoV-2 and three common cold coronaviruses (HCoV-NL63, HCoV-OC43, HCoV-229E).

The CDR3 is 14 residues long. Germline V gene lookup returns CDR1 MNHNS and CDR2 SASEGT. The V gene lost 0 bases and the J gene lost 5 bases, with 10 bases spanning the gap. Treatment denoted: approximately 11-day PBMC culture with coronavirus spike peptide pools or control peptides (ViraFEST assay). Researchers collected the unexposed donor's CD4+ T cells before the COVID-19 pandemic (2011-2018). Under 2.5 million PBMCs were grown per well alongside roughly 10 IU/ml IL-2 and about 9.5 ug/ml peptide pools. From unexposed donors, CD4+ T cells were probed, cells permitting, with SARS-CoV-2 S/N and four cold-coronavirus spikes. Turning to this clonotype: Its antigen is unknown.

Sequenced with the Oncomine TCR Beta short-read assay was DNA taken from cultured CD4+ T cells. TCRdb redid the calling of the PCR reads with MiXCR, one entry per CDR3 protein. This table has 6,000 to 7,500 distinct CDR3 sequences, 49% appearing once. The rearrangement joins TRBV6-1 to TRBJ1-1, with D unresolved. The TCR comes from a human donor in good health. Sample: CD4+ T cells from blood, cultured in vitro. The CDR3 sequence is CASSEAWAGTEAFF. CDR3 DNA sequence: TGTGCCAGCAGTGAAGCTTGGGCGGGAACTGAAGCTTTCTTT.